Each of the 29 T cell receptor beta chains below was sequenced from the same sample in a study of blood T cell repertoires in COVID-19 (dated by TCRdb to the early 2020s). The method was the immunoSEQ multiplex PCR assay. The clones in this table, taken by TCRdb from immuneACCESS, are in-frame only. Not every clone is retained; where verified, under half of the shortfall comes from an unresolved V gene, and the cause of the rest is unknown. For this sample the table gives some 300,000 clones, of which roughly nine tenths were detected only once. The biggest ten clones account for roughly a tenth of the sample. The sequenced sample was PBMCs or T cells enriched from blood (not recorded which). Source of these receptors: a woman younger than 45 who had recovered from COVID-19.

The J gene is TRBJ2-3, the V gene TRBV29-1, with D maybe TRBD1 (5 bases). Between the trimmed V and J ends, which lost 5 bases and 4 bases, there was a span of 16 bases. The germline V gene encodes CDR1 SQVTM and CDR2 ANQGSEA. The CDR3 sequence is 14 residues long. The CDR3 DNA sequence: TGCAGCGTTTTTTCCAGGGATAGGGCAGATACGCAGTATTTT. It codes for CSVFSRDRADTQYF.

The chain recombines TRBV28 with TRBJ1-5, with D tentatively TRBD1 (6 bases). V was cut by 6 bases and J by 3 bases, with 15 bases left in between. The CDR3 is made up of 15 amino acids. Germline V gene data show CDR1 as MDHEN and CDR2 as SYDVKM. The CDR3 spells CASSQLRDTNQPQHF. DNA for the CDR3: TGTGCCAGCAGCCAACTCCGGGACACCAATCAGCCCCAGCATTTT.

The CDR3 DNA follows: TGTGCCAGCAGCCAAAAGAACAGGGCGTACGGCTACACCTTC. Its protein is CASSQKNRAYGYTF. The chain combines TRBV14 with TRBJ1-2, with D perhaps TRBD1 (6 bases). CDR1 is SGHDN and CDR2 is FVKESK in the germline V gene. The CDR3 totals 14 residues. Trimming shortened V by 2 bases and J by 8 bases, and 15 bases separated the two germline ends.

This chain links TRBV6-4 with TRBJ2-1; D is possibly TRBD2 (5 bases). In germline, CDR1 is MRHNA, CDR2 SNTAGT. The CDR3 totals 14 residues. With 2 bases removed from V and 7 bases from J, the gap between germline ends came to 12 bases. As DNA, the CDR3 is TGTGCCAGCAGTGACGGGAGTGGGAAAAATGAGCAGTTCTTC. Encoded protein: CASSDGSGKNEQFF.

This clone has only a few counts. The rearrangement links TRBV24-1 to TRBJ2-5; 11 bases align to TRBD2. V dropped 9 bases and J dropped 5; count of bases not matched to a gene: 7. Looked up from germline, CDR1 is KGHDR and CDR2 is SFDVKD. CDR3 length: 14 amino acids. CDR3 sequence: CATGLAGGGETQYF. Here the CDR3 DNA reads TGTGCCACCGGGCTAGCGGGAGGAGGGGAGACCCAGTACTTC.

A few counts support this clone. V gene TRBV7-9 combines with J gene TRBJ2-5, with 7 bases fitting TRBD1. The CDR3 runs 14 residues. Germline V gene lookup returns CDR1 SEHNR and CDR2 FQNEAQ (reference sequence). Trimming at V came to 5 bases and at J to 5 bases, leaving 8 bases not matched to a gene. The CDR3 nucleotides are TGTGCCAGCAGCCAACAGACAGGGACGGAGACCCAGTACTTC. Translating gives CASSQQTGTETQYF.

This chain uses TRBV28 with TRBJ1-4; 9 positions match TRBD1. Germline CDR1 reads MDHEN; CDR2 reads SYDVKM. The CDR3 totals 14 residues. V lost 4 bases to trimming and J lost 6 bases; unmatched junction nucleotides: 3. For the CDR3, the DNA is TGTGCCAGCAGTTCGGGACAGGGTGATGAAAAACTGTTTTTT. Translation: CASSSGQGDEKLFF.

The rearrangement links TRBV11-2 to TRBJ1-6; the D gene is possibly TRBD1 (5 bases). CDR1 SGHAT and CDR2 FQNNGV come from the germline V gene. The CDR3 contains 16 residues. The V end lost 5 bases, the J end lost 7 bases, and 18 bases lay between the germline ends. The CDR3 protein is CASSPWSPGRNSPLHF. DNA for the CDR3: TGTGCCAGCAGCCCCTGGTCCCCAGGGAGGAATTCACCCCTCCACTTT.

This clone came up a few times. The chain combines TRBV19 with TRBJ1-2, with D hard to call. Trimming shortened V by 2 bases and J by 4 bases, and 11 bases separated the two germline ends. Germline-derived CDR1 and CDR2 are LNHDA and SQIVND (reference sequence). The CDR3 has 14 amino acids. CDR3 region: CASSIQEGVYGYTF. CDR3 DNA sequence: TGTGCCAGTAGTATACAGGAAGGCGTCTATGGCTACACCTTC.

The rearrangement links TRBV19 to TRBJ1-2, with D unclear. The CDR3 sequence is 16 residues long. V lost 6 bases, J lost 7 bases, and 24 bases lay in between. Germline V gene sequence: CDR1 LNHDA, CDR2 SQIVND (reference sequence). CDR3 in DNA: TGTGCCAGTAGCCGGATAGAACGCAGGATTTTAGGTGGCTACACCTTC. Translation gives CASSRIERRILGGYTF.

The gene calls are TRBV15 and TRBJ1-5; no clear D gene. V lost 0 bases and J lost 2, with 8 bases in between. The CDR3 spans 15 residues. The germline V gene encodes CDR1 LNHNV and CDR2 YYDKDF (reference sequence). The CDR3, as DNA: TGTGCCACCAGCAGAGATACGGTGGGCAATCAGCCCCAGCATTTT. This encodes CATSRDTVGNQPQHF.

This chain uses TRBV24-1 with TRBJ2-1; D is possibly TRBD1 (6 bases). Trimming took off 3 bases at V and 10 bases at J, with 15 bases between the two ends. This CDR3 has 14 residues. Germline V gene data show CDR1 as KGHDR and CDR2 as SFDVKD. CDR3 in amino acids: CATSDRQAAREQFF. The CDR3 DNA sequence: TGTGCCACCAGTGATCGACAGGCCGCTCGCGAGCAGTTCTTC.

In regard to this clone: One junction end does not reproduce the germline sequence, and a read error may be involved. CDR3 residues: CASSLTSGIYNEQFF. The CDR3 DNA follows: TGTGCTAGCAGCTTAACTAGCGGGATTTACAATGAGCAGTTCTTC. This rearrangement joins TRBV7-7 to TRBJ2-1; TRBD2 agrees at 10 bases. The CDR3 is made up of 15 amino acids. Germline V gene sequence: CDR1 SSHAT, CDR2 FNYEAQ (reference sequence).

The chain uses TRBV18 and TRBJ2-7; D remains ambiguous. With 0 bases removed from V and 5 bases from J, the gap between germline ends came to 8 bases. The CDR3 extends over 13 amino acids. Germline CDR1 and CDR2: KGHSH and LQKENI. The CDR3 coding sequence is TGTGCCAGCTCACCACCCCCCTCTAACGAGCAGTACTTC. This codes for CASSPPPSNEQYF. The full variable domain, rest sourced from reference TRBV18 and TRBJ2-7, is NAGVMQNPRHLVRRRGQEARLRCSPMKGHSHVYWYRQLPEEGLKFMVYLQKENIIDESGMPKERFSAEFPKEGPSILRIQQVVRGDSAAYFCASSPPPSNEQYFGPGTRLTVT.

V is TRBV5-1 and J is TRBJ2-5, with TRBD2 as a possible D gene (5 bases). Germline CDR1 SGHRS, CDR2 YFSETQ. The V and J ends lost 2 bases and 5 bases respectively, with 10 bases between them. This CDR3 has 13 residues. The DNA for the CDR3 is TGCGCCAGCAGCTTCGAGGGCGGGGAGACCCAGTACTTC. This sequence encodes CASSFEGGETQYF.

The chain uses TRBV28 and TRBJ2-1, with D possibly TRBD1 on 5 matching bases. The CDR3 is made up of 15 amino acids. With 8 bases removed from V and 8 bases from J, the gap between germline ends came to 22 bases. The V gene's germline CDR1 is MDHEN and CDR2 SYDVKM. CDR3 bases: TGTGCCAGCCGAGTGGTGGGGCTCCTGGGCGATGAGCAGTTCTTC. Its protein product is CASRVVGLLGDEQFF. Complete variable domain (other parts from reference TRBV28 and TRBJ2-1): DVKVTQSSRYLVKRTGEKVFLECVQDMDHENMFWYRQDPGLGLRLIYFSYDVKMKEKGDIPEGYSVSREKKERFSLILESASTNQTSMYLCASRVVGLLGDEQFFGPGTRLTVL.

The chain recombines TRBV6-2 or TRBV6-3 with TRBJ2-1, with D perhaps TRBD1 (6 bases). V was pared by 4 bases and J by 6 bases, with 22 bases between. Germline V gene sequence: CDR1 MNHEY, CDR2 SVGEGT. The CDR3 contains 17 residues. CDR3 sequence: CASSSGAAGSMGNEQFF. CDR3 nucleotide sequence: TGTGCCAGCAGTTCAGGGGCTGCAGGGAGTATGGGCAATGAGCAGTTCTTC.

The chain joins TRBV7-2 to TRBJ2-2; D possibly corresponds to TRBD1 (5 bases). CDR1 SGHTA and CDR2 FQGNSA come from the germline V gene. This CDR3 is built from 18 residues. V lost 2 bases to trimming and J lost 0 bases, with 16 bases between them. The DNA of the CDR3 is TGTGCCAGCAGCTTATTCAGGGCTCTTTACCCGAACACCGGGGAGCTGTTTTTT. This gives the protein CASSLFRALYPNTGELFF.

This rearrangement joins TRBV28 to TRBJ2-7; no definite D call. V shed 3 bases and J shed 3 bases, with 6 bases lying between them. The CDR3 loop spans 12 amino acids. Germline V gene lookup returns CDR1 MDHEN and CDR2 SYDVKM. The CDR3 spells CASSFSDYEQYF. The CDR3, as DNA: TGTGCCAGCAGTTTCAGTGACTACGAGCAGTACTTC.

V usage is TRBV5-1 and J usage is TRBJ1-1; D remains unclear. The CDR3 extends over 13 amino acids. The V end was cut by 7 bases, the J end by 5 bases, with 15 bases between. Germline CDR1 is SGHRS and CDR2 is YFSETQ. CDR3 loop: CASATGSETEAFF. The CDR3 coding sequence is TGCGCCAGCGCCACGGGATCGGAGACTGAAGCTTTCTTT.

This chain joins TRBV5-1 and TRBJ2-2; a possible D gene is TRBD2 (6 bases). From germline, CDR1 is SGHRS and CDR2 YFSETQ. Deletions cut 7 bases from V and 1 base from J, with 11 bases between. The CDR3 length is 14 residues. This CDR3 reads CASRGDLNTGELFF. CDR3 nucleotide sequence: TGCGCCAGCCGTGGGGACTTGAACACCGGGGAGCTGTTTTTT.

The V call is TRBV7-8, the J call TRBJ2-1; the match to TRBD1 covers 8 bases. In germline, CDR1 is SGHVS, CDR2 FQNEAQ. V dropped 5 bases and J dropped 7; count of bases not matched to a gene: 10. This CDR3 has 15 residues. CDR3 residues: CASSDRDRSVNEQFF. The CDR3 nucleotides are TGTGCCAGCAGCGACCGGGACAGGTCGGTTAATGAGCAGTTCTTC.

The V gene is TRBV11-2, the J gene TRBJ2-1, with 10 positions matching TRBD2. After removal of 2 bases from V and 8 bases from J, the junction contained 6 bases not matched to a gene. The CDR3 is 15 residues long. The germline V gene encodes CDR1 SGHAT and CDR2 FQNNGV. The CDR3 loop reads CASSLQAGGRYEQFF. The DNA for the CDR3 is TGTGCCAGCAGCTTACAAGCGGGAGGGCGGTATGAGCAGTTCTTC.

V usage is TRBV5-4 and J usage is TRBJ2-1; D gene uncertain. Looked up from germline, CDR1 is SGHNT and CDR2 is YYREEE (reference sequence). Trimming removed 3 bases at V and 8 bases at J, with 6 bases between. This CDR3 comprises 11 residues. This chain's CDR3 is CASSYRDEQFF. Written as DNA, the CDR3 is TGTGCCAGCAGCTACCGCGATGAGCAGTTCTTC.

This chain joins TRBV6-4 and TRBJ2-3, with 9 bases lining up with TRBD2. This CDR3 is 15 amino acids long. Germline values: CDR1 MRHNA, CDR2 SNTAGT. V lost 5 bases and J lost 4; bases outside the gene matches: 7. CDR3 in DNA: TGTGCCAGCAGTTCCACCGGGACTAGCTCAGATACGCAGTATTTT. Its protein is CASSSTGTSSDTQYF.

Written as DNA, the CDR3 is TGCGCCAGCAGCCAAGCTCCGGGACTAGAAGAGACCCAGTACTTC. Its translation: CASSQAPGLEETQYF. The chain employs TRBV4-1 and TRBJ2-5; TRBD2 matches at 8 bases. The CDR3 spans 15 residues. Germline trimming cut 1 base from V and 3 bases from J; bases unmatched to any gene: 4. Germline V gene sequence: CDR1 MGHRA, CDR2 YSYEKL.

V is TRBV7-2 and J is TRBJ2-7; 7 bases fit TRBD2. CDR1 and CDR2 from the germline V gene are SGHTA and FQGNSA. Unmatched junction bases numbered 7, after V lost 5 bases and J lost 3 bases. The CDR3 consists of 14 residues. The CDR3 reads CASSDSGLGYEQYF. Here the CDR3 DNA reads TGTGCCAGCAGCGATAGCGGGCTGGGCTACGAGCAGTACTTC.

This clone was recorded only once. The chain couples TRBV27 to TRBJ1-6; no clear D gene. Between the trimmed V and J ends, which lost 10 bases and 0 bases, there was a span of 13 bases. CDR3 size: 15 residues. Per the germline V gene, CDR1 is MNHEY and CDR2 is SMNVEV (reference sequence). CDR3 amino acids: CATPLGSSYNSPLHF. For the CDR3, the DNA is TGTGCCACCCCGCTGGGGAGCTCCTATAATTCACCCCTCCACTTT.

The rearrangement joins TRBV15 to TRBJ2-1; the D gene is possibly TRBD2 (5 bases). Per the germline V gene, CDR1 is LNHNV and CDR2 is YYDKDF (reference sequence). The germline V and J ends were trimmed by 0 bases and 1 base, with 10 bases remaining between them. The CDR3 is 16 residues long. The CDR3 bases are TGTGCCACCAGCAGAGATCTAGCTTCATCCTACAATGAGCAGTTCTTC. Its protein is CATSRDLASSYNEQFF.